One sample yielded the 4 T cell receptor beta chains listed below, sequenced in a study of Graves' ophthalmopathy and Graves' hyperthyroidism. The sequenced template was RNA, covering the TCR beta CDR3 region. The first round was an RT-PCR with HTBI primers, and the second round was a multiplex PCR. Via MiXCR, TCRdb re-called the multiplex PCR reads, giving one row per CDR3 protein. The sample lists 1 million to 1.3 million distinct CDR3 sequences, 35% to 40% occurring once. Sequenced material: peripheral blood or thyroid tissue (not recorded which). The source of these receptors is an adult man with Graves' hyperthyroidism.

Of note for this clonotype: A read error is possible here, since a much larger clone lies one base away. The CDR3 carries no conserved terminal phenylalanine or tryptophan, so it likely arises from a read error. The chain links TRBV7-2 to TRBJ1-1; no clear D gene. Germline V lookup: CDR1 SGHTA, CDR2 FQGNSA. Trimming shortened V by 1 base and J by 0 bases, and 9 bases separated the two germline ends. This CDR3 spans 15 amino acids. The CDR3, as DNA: TGTGCCAGCAGCTTAGGACGGTTAATGAACACTGAAGCTTTCCTT. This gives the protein CASSLGRLMNTEAFL.

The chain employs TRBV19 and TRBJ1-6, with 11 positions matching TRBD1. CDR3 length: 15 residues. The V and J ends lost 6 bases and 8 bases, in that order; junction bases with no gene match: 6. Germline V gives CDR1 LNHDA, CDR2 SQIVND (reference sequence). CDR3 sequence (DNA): TGTGCCAGTAGCGGTGAGGACAGGGGGCATTCACCCCTCCACTTT. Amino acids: CASSGEDRGHSPLHF.

CDR3 in DNA: TGTGCCAGCAGTTACCAAGGACACTCTGGGGCCAACGTCCTGACTTTC. As protein: CASSYQGHSGANVLTF. The chain couples TRBV6-5 to TRBJ2-6; maybe TRBD1 (5 bases). The CDR3 covers 16 residues. Germline CDR1 and CDR2: MNHEY and SVGAGI. V was trimmed by 2 bases and J by 0 bases, leaving 8 bases between them.

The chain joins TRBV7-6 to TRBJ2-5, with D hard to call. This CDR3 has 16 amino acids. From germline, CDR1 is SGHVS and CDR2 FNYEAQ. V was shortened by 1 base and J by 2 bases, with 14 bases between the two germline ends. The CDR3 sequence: CASSLGLGLLQETQYF. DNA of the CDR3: TGTGCCAGCAGCTTAGGTTTAGGGTTGCTACAAGAGACCCAGTACTTC. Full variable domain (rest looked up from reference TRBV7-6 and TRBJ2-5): GAGVSQSPRYKVTKRGQDVALRCDPISGHVSLYWYRQALGQGPEFLTYFNYEAQQDKSGLPNDRFSAERPEGSISTLTIQRTEQRDSAMYRCASSLGLGLLQETQYFGPGTRLLVL.